This TCR beta chain was captured by sequencing in a study of human T cells and chemical hapten exposure. As for the study in general: All patients underwent weekly scalp dosing with diphenylcyclopropenone for the full approximately 25-week study. A mostly female patient group had alopecia areata, totalis or universalis. General observations from the study: Counts of TCRs above 1 in 1000 frequency stayed unchanged with DPC sensitization.

A single record per CDR3 protein comes from TCRdb applying MiXCR to the RACE reads. The profile shows about 82,000 distinct CDR3 sequences, 10% to 15% of them singletons. This clonotype occurred a few times. Antigen: not known. The length of the CDR3 is 15 residues. V lost 6 bases, J lost 5 bases, and 12 bases stayed unmatched. Per the germline V gene, CDR1 is DFQATT and CDR2 is SNEGSKA (reference sequence). Specified time point: patch test 3, about 24 weeks after DPC sensitization. The treatment denotes: therapeutic diphenylcyclopropenone sensitization with weekly scalp DPC. The input for sequencing was whole blood, taken in connection with sensitization to the hapten diphenylcyclopropenone (DPC). The TCR was taken from a woman aged 45 to 65 with alopecia areata. Some clones in this sample may be carry-over from other donors' samples. The genes are TRBV20-1 and TRBJ2-3; 9 bases fit TRBD2. The CDR3 sequence is CSARSSGRWGDTQYF. The DNA for the CDR3 is TGCAGTGCCAGGAGTAGCGGGAGATGGGGAGATACGCAGTATTTT.